The rows below give T cell receptor beta chains drawn from one sample of a study of control samples from healthy donors and cancer patients. Generated by immunoSEQ multiplex PCR, the TCRdb table keeps only in-frame clones and is missing some. The sample carries about 83,000 clones, about nine tenths recorded once. The specimen was blood. The source is a man aged 50 or older in good health. The CDR3 runs from the conserved cysteine through the conserved F or W. A D gene is named only where the DNA matches it firmly. Rows give clone size only sometimes, using once, few, many, or a class for an expanded clone.

CSVVGGAYNEQFF,TGCAGCGTTGTAGGAGGGGCGTACAATGAGCAGTTCTTC,-,TRBJ2-1,TRBV29-1,-,13
CAWRGQANEKLFF,TGTGCCTGGAGGGGACAGGCTAATGAAAAACTGTTTTTT,once,TRBJ1-4,TRBV30,TRBD1,13
CASSSRQGAFEAFF,TGTGCCAGCAGTTCTAGACAGGGCGCTTTTGAAGCTTTCTTT,-,TRBJ1-1,TRBV6-5,TRBD1,14
CASSEAGGTANEKLFF,TGTGCCAGCAGTGAGGCAGGGGGAACGGCTAATGAAAAACTGTTTTTT,-,TRBJ1-4,TRBV6-1,TRBD1,16
CASTWGGRETQYF,TGTGCCAGCACCTGGGGGGGAAGAGAGACCCAGTACTTC,-,TRBJ2-5,TRBV6-5,TRBD2,13
CASSSDRGKAFF,TGTGCCAGCAGCTCCGACAGGGGGAAAGCTTTCTTT,-,TRBJ1-1,TRBV7-2,TRBD1,12
CASSQDRQPIGQAFF,TGTGCCAGCAGCCAAGACCGACAGCCTATCGGACAAGCTTTCTTT,-,TRBJ1-1,TRBV14,-,15
CAWRTKGPANEKLFF,TGTGCCTGGAGGACGAAAGGCCCCGCTAATGAAAAACTGTTTTTT,few,TRBJ1-4,TRBV30,-,15
CASSQVLGDYGYTF,TGCGCCAGCAGCCAAGTATTAGGGGACTATGGCTACACCTTC,-,TRBJ1-2,TRBV4-3,-,14
CASEVVRGYTF,TGTGCCAGCGAGGTAGTACGGGGCTACACCTTC,-,TRBJ1-2,TRBV2,-,11
CASSLEAPPTVYTF,TGCGCCAGCAGCTTGGAGGCCCCTCCGACAGTTTACACCTTC,-,TRBJ1-2,TRBV5-1,-,14
CATSGGNTGELFF,TGTGCCACCAGCGGGGGTAACACCGGGGAGCTGTTTTTT,-,TRBJ2-2,TRBV24-1,-,13
CASSPSGFTDTQYF,TGTGCCAGCAGCCCTAGCGGATTCACAGATACGCAGTATTTT,-,TRBJ2-3,TRBV3-1/TRBV3-2,TRBD2,14
CASSQEGPAGYTF,TGCGCCAGCAGCCAAGAGGGACCGGCTGGCTACACCTTC,-,TRBJ1-2,TRBV4-1,-,13
CASSWGQANYGYTF,TGTGCCAGCAGCTGGGGACAGGCTAACTATGGCTACACCTTC,-,TRBJ1-2,TRBV5-6,TRBD1,14
CASSLRPENYGYTF,TGTGCCAGCAGCTTAAGGCCGGAAAACTATGGCTACACCTTC,-,TRBJ1-2,TRBV5-6,-,14
CASSLTPPGPTEAFF,TGTGCCAGTAGTCTTACCCCGCCGGGACCGACTGAAGCTTTCTTT,-,TRBJ1-1,TRBV19,-,15
CASSPLTVGANVLTF,TGTGCCAGTAGTCCCCTGACAGTCGGGGCCAACGTCCTGACTTTC,-,TRBJ2-6,TRBV19,-,15